The clone carrying this T cell receptor (beta chain) showed up just a few times. Its matching antigen is unknown. The data were taken from a study of beta chain features in type 1 diabetes. V was cut by 7 bases and J by 6 bases, with 18 bases left in between. This CDR3 has 14 amino acids. Germline V gene sequence: CDR1 MNHEY, CDR2 SVGAGI. Findings and caveats of the study: Among all four CD4+ subsets, Type 1 diabetes patients had TCRB CDR3s that were moderately but significantly shorter.

As every portion of the isolated RNA was reverse transcribed, the sequencing read expressed TCRB transcripts. Average reads for naive, central memory and regulatory T cell samples were 3.5 million to 4.5 million. Assay: immunoSEQ multiplex PCR; the TCRdb copy retains only in-frame clones and omits some. The sample contains about 340,000 clones, over 7% of which appear only once. The material sequenced was central memory CD4+ T cells from blood. The origin of this receptor is a man aged 25 to 40 with type 1 diabetes. V and J are TRBV6-5 and TRBJ1-1, with D perhaps TRBD1 (5 bases). The CDR3 coding sequence is TGTGCCAGCATGGCGGGGTGGCAGGGCGCTGAAGCTTTCTTT. Translating gives CASMAGWQGAEAFF.